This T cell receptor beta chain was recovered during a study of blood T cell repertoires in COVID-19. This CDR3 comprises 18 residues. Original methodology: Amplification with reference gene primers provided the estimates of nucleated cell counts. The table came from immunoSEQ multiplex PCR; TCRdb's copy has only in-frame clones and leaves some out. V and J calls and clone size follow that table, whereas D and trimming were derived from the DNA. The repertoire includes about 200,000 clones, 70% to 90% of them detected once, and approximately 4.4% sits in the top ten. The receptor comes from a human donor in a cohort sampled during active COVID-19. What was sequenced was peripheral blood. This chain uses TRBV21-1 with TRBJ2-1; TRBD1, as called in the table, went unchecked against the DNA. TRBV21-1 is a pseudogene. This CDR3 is CASSILKQGAGMVNEQFF. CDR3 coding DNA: TGTGCCAGCAGCATCCTAAAACAGGGGGCTGGTATGGTCAATGAGCAGTTCTTC.